These 29 T cell receptor beta chains came from one sample sequenced in a study of T cells after yellow fever vaccination. One entry per CDR3 protein, called by TCRdb with MiXCR from the 5' RACE reads. The sample yields about 240,000 distinct CDR3 sequences, approximately 3.8% seen once. The specimen comprised PBMCs, sampled 15 days after the yellow fever booster vaccination. These receptors were collected from a man younger than 35 who received the YFV17D yellow fever vaccine.

This clonotype was detected many times. V gene TRBV4-2 combines with J gene TRBJ2-7; 11 bases align to TRBD2. CDR3 length: 16 residues. Germline lookup yields CDR1 LGHNA and CDR2 YNFKEQ. Germline trimming cut 1 base from V and 5 bases from J; bases unmatched to any gene: 7. CDR3 sequence reads: CASSQAVAGGPNEQYF. CDR3 bases: TGTGCCAGCAGCCAAGCCGTAGCGGGGGGGCCCAACGAGCAGTACTTC.

The chain links TRBV5-1 to TRBJ2-5, with D uncertain. Germline CDR1 is SGHRS and CDR2 is YFSETQ. The CDR3 loop spans 14 amino acids. The ends were cut back, 0 bases at V and 3 bases at J, with 9 bases in the middle. CDR3 protein: CASSLVSVKETQYF. The CDR3 nucleotides are TGCGCCAGCAGCTTGGTCAGTGTTAAAGAGACCCAGTACTTC. The full variable domain, in which reference TRBV5-1 and TRBJ2-5 provide the parts outside the CDR3, is KAGVTQTPRYLIKTRGQQVTLSCSPISGHRSVSWYQQTPGQGLQFLFEYFSETQRNKGNFPGRFSGRQFSNSRSEMNVSTLELGDSALYLCASSLVSVKETQYFGPGTRLLVL.

This clonotype occurred many times. This chain joins TRBV7-8 and TRBJ2-7, with D perhaps TRBD1 (6 bases). V was trimmed by 1 base and J by 3 bases, leaving 10 bases between them. This CDR3 comprises 14 residues. Looked up from germline, CDR1 is SGHVS and CDR2 is FQNEAQ. CDR3 amino acids: CASSLDTGNYEQYV. CDR3 DNA: TGTGCCAGCAGCTTAGATACAGGGAACTACGAGCAGTACGTC.

At least ten counts were recorded for this clonotype. The chain combines TRBV12-3 or TRBV12-4 with TRBJ2-1; D possibly corresponds to TRBD1 (6 bases). This CDR3 is 14 amino acids long. The V end lost 5 bases, the J end lost 3 bases, and 11 bases lay between the germline ends. The CDR3 is CASSHGQNYNEQFF. CDR3 DNA: TGTGCCAGCAGTCATGGACAGAACTACAATGAGCAGTTCTTC.

This clonotype appeared many times. The chain has TRBV2 and TRBJ2-7, with TRBD2 as a possible D gene (5 bases). The germline CDR1 and CDR2 sequences are SNHLY and FYNNEI. Trimming removed 3 bases from V and 5 bases from J, with 14 bases in between. The length of the CDR3 is 14 residues. The CDR3 loop reads CASSDYLGSDEQYV. CDR3 nucleotide sequence: TGTGCCAGCAGTGATTACCTAGGGAGCGACGAGCAGTACGTC.

This clonotype was recorded at least ten times. V is TRBV24-1 and J is TRBJ2-5, with 8 bases matching TRBD2. The V segment lost 4 bases and the J segment 1 base; nucleotides outside the gene matches: 7. The CDR3 is 16 residues long. Germline CDR1 KGHDR, CDR2 SFDVKD. The CDR3 sequence is CATSDQRGSVQETQYF. The CDR3 coding sequence is TGTGCCACCAGTGACCAGCGGGGGTCGGTCCAAGAGACCCAGTACTTC.

This clonotype was observed a few times. The genes are TRBV12-3 or TRBV12-4 and TRBJ1-5, with D tentatively TRBD1 (5 bases). V was pared by 4 bases and J by 5 bases, with 12 bases between. The CDR3 length is 14 residues. CDR3 sequence reads: CASSSQGEHQPQHF. The CDR3 DNA reads TGTGCCAGCAGTTCTCAGGGAGAGCATCAGCCCCAGCATTTT.

This clonotype has ten or more counts. The CDR3 reads CASSVEGASMTEAFF. Here the CDR3 DNA reads TGTGCCAGCAGCGTAGAGGGGGCCTCGATGACTGAAGCTTTCTTT. This rearrangement joins TRBV9 to TRBJ1-1; 7 bases align to TRBD1. The CDR3 has 15 residues. The V gene's germline CDR1 is SGDLS and CDR2 YYNGEE. The trim removed 0 bases at V and 5 bases at J, leaving 7 bases unmatched.

Only a few counts were recorded for this clonotype. The chain recombines TRBV7-2 with TRBJ1-5; TRBD1 agrees at 8 bases. The CDR3 contains 15 residues. Germline values: CDR1 SGHTA, CDR2 FQGNSA. V lost 3 bases, J lost 5 bases, and 6 bases stayed unmatched. CDR3 sequence (DNA): TGTGCCAGCAGCTTCGGGACAGGCCCGTATCAGCCCCAGCATTTT. Translating it yields CASSFGTGPYQPQHF.

This clonotype was counted at least ten times. The V call is TRBV5-1, the J call TRBJ1-1; D possibly corresponds to TRBD1 (5 bases). Germline V CDR1 and CDR2: SGHRS, YFSETQ. The CDR3 spans 14 residues. Trimming shortened V by 6 bases and J by 1 base, and 13 bases separated the two germline ends. CDR3 sequence reads: CASTHGTTNTEAFF. The DNA for the CDR3 is TGCGCCAGCACCCACGGGACGACGAACACTGAAGCTTTCTTT.

This CDR3 reads CASSLVGGQGARFGGYTF. The CDR3 bases are TGTGCCAGCAGCTTAGTTGGCGGACAGGGGGCACGCTTTGGCGGCTACACCTTC. This sequence joins TRBV7-9 and TRBJ1-2; 11 bases line up with TRBD1. Losses at the gene ends were 1 base for V and 8 bases for J; bases not matched to a gene: 15. The CDR3 has 18 amino acids. Germline V gene lookup returns CDR1 SEHNR and CDR2 FQNEAQ (reference sequence). The full variable domain, completed using reference TRBV7-9 and TRBJ1-2, is DTGVSQNPRHKITKRGQNVTFRCDPISEHNRLYWYRQTLGQGPEFLTYFQNEAQLEKSRLLSDRFSAERPKGSFSTLEIQRTEQGDSAMYLCASSLVGGQGARFGGYTFGSGTRLTVV.

Ten or more counts support this clonotype. The J gene is TRBJ2-2, the V gene TRBV2; 8 bases match TRBD1. J lost 8 bases, V lost 7 bases, and 15 bases had no gene match. The CDR3 totals 16 residues. CDR1 is SNHLY, CDR2 FYNNEI, per germline. The CDR3 sequence: CASTEDRVGLGGELFF. In nucleotides, the CDR3 is TGTGCCAGCACGGAGGACAGGGTGGGACTTGGAGGGGAGCTGTTTTTT.

This clonotype was recorded many times. The rearrangement links TRBV20-1 to TRBJ1-3; no firm D call. The germline V gene has CDR1 DFQATT and CDR2 SNEGSKA (reference sequence). This CDR3 spans 15 amino acids. The V gene lost 1 base and the J gene lost 0 bases, with 10 bases spanning the gap. The CDR3, as DNA: TGCAGTGCTAGAGCGGGGATGGTCTCTGGAAACACCATATATTTT. Amino acids: CSARAGMVSGNTIYF.

This clonotype was observed at least ten times. This chain links TRBV3-1 with TRBJ2-3; 8 positions agree with TRBD2. The CDR3 extends over 15 amino acids. Germline assignment: CDR1 LGHDT and CDR2 YNNKEL (reference sequence). V shed 4 bases, J shed 1 base, and the junction held 4 bases outside the gene matches. In nucleotides, the CDR3 is TGTGCCAGCAGCCTTCCGGGACTAGGCACAGATACGCAGTATTTT. The encoded protein is CASSLPGLGTDTQYF.

The table lists this clonotype with many counts. V and J are TRBV6-2 or TRBV6-3 and TRBJ2-5; no firm D call. This CDR3 has 13 amino acids. Deletions cut 0 bases from V and 6 bases from J, with 8 bases between. The germline V gene has CDR1 MNHEY and CDR2 SVGEGT. The CDR3 sequence is CASSYSLAQTQYF. The CDR3, as DNA: TGTGCCAGCAGTTACTCACTGGCTCAGACCCAGTACTTC.

This clonotype was counted at least ten times. The genes are TRBV7-2 and TRBJ2-3; TRBD2 might be the D (6 bases). The germline gives CDR1 SGHTA, CDR2 FQGNSA. The CDR3 extends over 11 amino acids. V was cut by 8 bases and J by 12 bases, with 15 bases left in between. CDR3 DNA: TGTGCCAGCGGACCCCGGGACTTACAGTATTTT. Protein sequence: CASGPRDLQYF. Supplemented by reference TRBV7-2 and TRBJ2-3, the full variable domain reads GAGVSQSPSNKVTEKGKDVELRCDPISGHTALYWYRQSLGQGLEFLIYFQGNSAPDKSGLPSDRFSAERTGGSVSTLTIQRTQQEDSAVYLCASGPRDLQYFGPGTRLTVL.

This clonotype has ten or more counts. The rearrangement links TRBV20-1 to TRBJ2-7; no firm D call. This CDR3 contains 14 residues. V was shortened by 4 bases and J by 0 bases, with 13 bases between the two germline ends. Germline V gene data show CDR1 as DFQATT and CDR2 as SNEGSKA (reference sequence). The CDR3 bases are TGCAGTGCTAAATACTCGATCAGCTCCTACGAGCAGTACTTC. Translated, it gives CSAKYSISSYEQYF.

This clonotype occurred many times. In DNA, the CDR3 is TGCGCCAGCGGACAGGGAAGTAGCTACGAGCAGTACTTC. This translates into CASGQGSSYEQYF. The V gene is TRBV5-1, the J gene TRBJ2-7, with 8 positions matching TRBD1. The germline gives CDR1 SGHRS, CDR2 YFSETQ. CDR3 length: 13 amino acids. J was trimmed by 3 bases and V by 7 bases; bases with no gene match: 6.

This clonotype was picked up many times. The chain combines TRBV5-1 with TRBJ2-2; 7 bases agree with TRBD2. J was trimmed by 1 base and V by 4 bases; bases with no gene match: 7. Germline CDR1 is SGHRS and CDR2 is YFSETQ. This CDR3 has 16 residues. CDR3 sequence: CASSRGTGGNTGELFF. CDR3 nucleotide sequence: TGCGCCAGCAGCCGAGGGACGGGGGGGAACACCGGGGAGCTGTTTTTT.

In this sample, this clonotype turned up many times. V and J are TRBV3-1 and TRBJ2-1; possible D gene TRBD2, 5 bases. V lost 8 bases, J lost 9 bases, and 11 bases lay in between. This CDR3 is 11 amino acids long. Germline V gene data show CDR1 as LGHDT and CDR2 as YNNKEL (reference sequence). The CDR3 loop is CASPGVAEQFF. The CDR3 bases are TGTGCCAGCCCCGGGGTGGCTGAGCAGTTCTTC.

In this sample, this clonotype turned up a few times. The DNA for the CDR3 is TGCGCCAGCAGCATAGGGACGGGGAATCAGCCCCAGCATTTT. Translating gives CASSIGTGNQPQHF. The V and J genes are TRBV5-1 and TRBJ1-5; possibly TRBD1 for D (5 bases). The CDR3 is made up of 14 amino acids. Per germline, CDR1 SGHRS and CDR2 YFSETQ. Trimming stripped 4 bases from V and 4 bases from J, with 12 bases between.

This clonotype was seen ten or more times. The CDR3 region is CASSRQGTGETQYF. The CDR3 DNA sequence: TGTGCCAGCAGCAGACAGGGGACCGGTGAGACCCAGTACTTC. The gene calls are TRBV6-6 and TRBJ2-5, with 8 bases that match TRBD1. Germline V CDR1 and CDR2: MNHNY, SVGAGI (reference sequence). The CDR3 has 14 amino acids. Trimming removed 6 bases from V and 5 bases from J; junction bases left unmatched: 8.

This clonotype was counted at least ten times. The gene calls are TRBV30 and TRBJ1-4; unclear D gene. CDR1 GTSNPN and CDR2 SVGIG come from the germline V gene (reference sequence). The CDR3 contains 12 residues. The ends were cut back, 0 bases at V and 8 bases at J, with 7 bases in the middle. In nucleotides, the CDR3 is TGTGCCTGGAGTGTACTAGGGGAAAAACTGTTTTTT. Translated, it gives CAWSVLGEKLFF.

V is TRBV4-2 and J is TRBJ2-7; D is perhaps TRBD2 (7 bases). The CDR3 is made up of 14 amino acids. The germline V gene encodes CDR1 LGHNA and CDR2 YNFKEQ. The ends were cut back, 4 bases at V and 6 bases at J, with 16 bases in the middle. In DNA, the CDR3 is TGTGCCAGCAGCCGGGATGGGGGGGCCGTCGAGCAGTACTTC. It codes for CASSRDGGAVEQYF.

This clonotype occurred many times. This chain links TRBV12-3 or TRBV12-4 with TRBJ2-5, with TRBD1 matching over 10 bases. This CDR3 region has 16 residues. V lost 5 bases to trimming and J lost 5 bases; unmatched junction nucleotides: 11. The CDR3 DNA reads as TGTGCCAGCAGTCGCCTCTGGACAGGGGGTTTGGAGACCCAGTACTTC. It is translated as CASSRLWTGGLETQYF.

This clonotype occurred many times. The junction does not match germline at one end; this may be a read error. The chain uses TRBV20-1 and TRBJ1-1; D is perhaps TRBD1 (5 bases). The germline V gene has CDR1 DFQATT and CDR2 SNEGSKA (reference sequence). The CDR3 is 14 residues long. The chain's CDR3 is CSAREGIIGTEAFF. Written as DNA, the CDR3 is TGCAGTGCCAGAGAGGGGATTATTGGAACTGAAGCTTTCTTT.

This clonotype occurred a few times. This chain connects TRBV5-1 to TRBJ2-2; TRBD2 aligns across 14 bases. This CDR3 is built from 17 residues. The trim removed 4 bases at V and 7 bases at J, leaving 9 bases unmatched. CDR1 and CDR2 (germline): SGHRS, YFSETQ. The CDR3 loop is CASSTTGTSGGVGELFF. Here the CDR3 DNA reads TGCGCCAGCAGCACGACCGGGACTAGCGGGGGTGTCGGGGAGCTGTTTTTT.

This clonotype was detected ten times or more. This rearrangement joins TRBV4-3 to TRBJ2-2; the match to TRBD1 covers 10 bases. Germline V gene data show CDR1 as LGHNA and CDR2 as YSLEER. CDR3 length equals 17 residues. J was trimmed by 4 bases and V by 3 bases; bases with no gene match: 8. The CDR3 nucleotides are TGCGCCAGCAGCCATAGGACAGGGGGACGAAGCACCGGGGAGCTGTTTTTT. This sequence encodes CASSHRTGGRSTGELFF.

This clonotype was seen at least ten times. The chain employs TRBV4-3 and TRBJ2-4; D uncertain. CDR1 is LGHNA, CDR2 YSLEER, per germline. V was trimmed by 0 bases and J by 0 bases, leaving 9 bases between them. The CDR3 extends over 16 amino acids. CDR3 nucleotides: TGCGCCAGCAGCCAAGAGTACAGTCTAGCCAAAAACATTCAGTACTTC. It yields the protein CASSQEYSLAKNIQYF.